A single sample is the source of the 9 T cell receptor beta chains below, sequenced in a study of shared clonotypes between healthy human individuals. Sequencing used immunoSEQ multiplex PCR; TCRdb keeps in-frame clones, though not all of them. The sample contains about 1.9 million clones, 80% to 95% of which appear only once. Positively selected for CCR7, the CD45RO-negative cells used as naive CD8 cells excluded terminally differentiated effector memory CD45RA+ cells. Sequencing was performed on naive CD8+ T cells from PBMCs. The receptors here all came from a man younger than 35 in good health. Some clones in this sample may be carry-over from other donors' samples.

J is TRBJ2-1 and V is TRBV7-9, with 10 bases identical to TRBD2. Germline values: CDR1 SEHNR, CDR2 FQNEAQ (reference sequence). Trimming took 4 bases from V and 5 from J; bases not matched to a gene: 8. This CDR3 is built from 16 residues. This CDR3 is CASSYILAGANNEQFF. CDR3 coding DNA: TGTGCCAGCAGCTACATCCTAGCGGGAGCAAACAATGAGCAGTTCTTC.

A word on this clone: The same CDR3 arises from other DNA sequences in this sample as well. This rearrangement joins TRBV7-9 to TRBJ2-7; unclear D gene. Per germline, CDR1 SEHNR and CDR2 FQNEAQ (reference sequence). This CDR3 has 12 amino acids. Trimming took 2 bases from V and 6 from J, leaving 8 bases between them. CDR3 nucleotide sequence: TGTGCCAGCAGCTTAAGGCTAGGCGAGCAGTACTTC. Protein sequence: CASSLRLGEQYF.

This chain links TRBV6-1 with TRBJ1-4; D is perhaps TRBD1 (5 bases). In germline, CDR1 is MNHNS, CDR2 SASEGT. The CDR3 extends over 15 amino acids. Trimming shortened V by 3 bases and J by 2 bases, and 10 bases separated the two germline ends. CDR3 sequence: CASSDEGYTNEKLFF. For the CDR3, the DNA is TGTGCCAGCAGTGATGAGGGGTACACTAATGAAAAACTGTTTTTT.

This clone occurred a few times. V and J are TRBV9 and TRBJ1-3; D not certain. This CDR3 contains 16 residues. Germline loops: CDR1 SGDLS, CDR2 YYNGEE. The V end was cut by 2 bases, the J end by 1 base, with 13 bases between. This chain's CDR3 is CASSVQGDPSGNTIYF. The DNA of the CDR3 is TGTGCCAGCAGCGTCCAAGGCGATCCTTCTGGAAACACCATATATTTT.

The chain uses TRBV7-9 and TRBJ2-7; D is perhaps TRBD1 (6 bases). The germline CDR1 and CDR2 sequences are SEHNR and FQNEAQ (reference sequence). The CDR3 length is 16 residues. The V end was cut by 5 bases, the J end by 3 bases, with 20 bases between. The CDR3 DNA follows: TGTGCCAGCAGCCAAACACAGGGTAGATTTTTCTACGAGCAGTACTTC. Translating gives CASSQTQGRFFYEQYF.

The chain employs TRBV10-1 and TRBJ2-7; possible D gene TRBD1, 6 bases. The ends were cut back, 0 bases at V and 3 bases at J, with 12 bases in the middle. In germline, CDR1 is WNHNN, CDR2 SYGVQD (reference sequence). CDR3 length equals 15 residues. CDR3 region: CASSESDRNIYEQYF. For the CDR3, the DNA is TGCGCCAGCAGTGAGTCAGACAGGAATATCTACGAGCAGTACTTC.

This clone was seen only once. The chain employs TRBV27 and TRBJ2-7; 11 bases are a match to TRBD2. Germline V gene data show CDR1 as MNHEY and CDR2 as SMNVEV (reference sequence). This CDR3 has 16 residues. Trimming cost V 8 bases and J 2 bases; bases outside gene matches: 11. The CDR3: CASGPIGTSGTYEQYF. Here the CDR3 DNA reads TGTGCCAGCGGCCCCATCGGGACTAGCGGCACCTACGAGCAGTACTTC.

The chain links TRBV9 to TRBJ2-4, with 14 bases lining up with TRBD2. Germline CDR1 reads SGDLS; CDR2 reads YYNGEE. CDR3 length: 16 amino acids. V trimming: 4 bases; J trimming: 8 bases; junction bases outside the gene matches: 8. CDR3 sequence (DNA): TGTGCCAGCAGCAGACTAGCGGGAGGGCTAGAAGACATTCAGTACTTC. Encoded protein: CASSRLAGGLEDIQYF.

The chain links TRBV9 to TRBJ2-7, with D maybe TRBD1 (5 bases). Germline CDR1 SGDLS, CDR2 YYNGEE. Deletions cut 5 bases from V and 0 bases from J, with 12 bases between. The CDR3 spans 14 residues. The CDR3 sequence: CASSGGARSYEQYF. The CDR3 DNA follows: TGTGCCAGCAGTGGTGGGGCCCGCTCCTACGAGCAGTACTTC.